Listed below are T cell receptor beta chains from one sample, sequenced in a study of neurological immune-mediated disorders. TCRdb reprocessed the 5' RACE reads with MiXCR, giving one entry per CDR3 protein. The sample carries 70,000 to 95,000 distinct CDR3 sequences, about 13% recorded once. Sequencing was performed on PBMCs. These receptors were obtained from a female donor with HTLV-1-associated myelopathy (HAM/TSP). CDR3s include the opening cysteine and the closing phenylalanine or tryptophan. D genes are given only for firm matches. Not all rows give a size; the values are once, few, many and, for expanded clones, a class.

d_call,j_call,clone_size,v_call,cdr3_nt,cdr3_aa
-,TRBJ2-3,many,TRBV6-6,TGTGCCAGCAGTTCCCCCCCTGAACGGACTACCCGACATTCCTATACGCAGTATTTT,CASSSPPERTTRHSYTQYF
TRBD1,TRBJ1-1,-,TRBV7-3,TGTGCCAGCAGCTTATCAGGGACAGTAAACACTGAAGCTTTCTTT,CASSLSGTVNTEAFF
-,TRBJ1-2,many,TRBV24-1,TGTGCCACCCAAGACAGTTATGGCTACACCTTC,CATQDSYGYTF
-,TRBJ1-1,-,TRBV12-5,TGTGCTAGTGGTCAGGTCCCGAACACTGAAGCTTTCTTT,CASGQVPNTEAFF
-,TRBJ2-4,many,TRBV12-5,TGTGCTAGTGGTTTGGACGGAAACATTCAGTACTTC,CASGLDGNIQYF
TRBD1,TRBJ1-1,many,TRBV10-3,TGTGCCATCAGTAAGGGGGCGTTGACTGAAGCTTTCTTT,CAISKGALTEAFF
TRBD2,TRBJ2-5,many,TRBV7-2,TGTGCCAGCAGCTTGGCTAGCGGGGGGAAAGAGACCCAGTACTTC,CASSLASGGKETQYF
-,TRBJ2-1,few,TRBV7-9,TGTGCCAGCAGCTTGGGGCTACCGGGACCCACAGAATGGGCCTACAATGAGCAGTTCTTC,CASSLGLPGPTEWAYNEQFF
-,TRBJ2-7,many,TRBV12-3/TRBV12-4,TGTGCCAGCGGGCCTACAAGGTCCTACGAGCAGTACTTC,CASGPTRSYEQYF
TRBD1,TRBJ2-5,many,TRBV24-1,TGTGCCACCAGTGATCCCGACACAGGGGGCAAAGAGACCCAGTACTTC,CATSDPDTGGKETQYF
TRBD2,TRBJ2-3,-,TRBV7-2,TGTGCCAGCAGCTTAGAGTTTGGACTAGCGGGGGGGCGGGGCACAGATACGCAGTATTTT,CASSLEFGLAGGRGTDTQYF
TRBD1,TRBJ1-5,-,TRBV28,TGTGCCAGCAGTTTATCACAGGGGCGCAATCAGCCCCAGCATTTT,CASSLSQGRNQPQHF
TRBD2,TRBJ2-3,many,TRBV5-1,TGCGCCAGCAGCTTGGGCAGCGGGGGGTTCACAGATACGCAGTATTTT,CASSLGSGGFTDTQYF
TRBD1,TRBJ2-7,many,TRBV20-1,TGCAGTGCTAGGACCGGGACAGGGTTCGGCGAGCAGTACTTC,CSARTGTGFGEQYF
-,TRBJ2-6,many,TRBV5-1,TGCGCCAGCAGCTTATCGGTTGGGGCCAACGTCCTGACTTTC,CASSLSVGANVLTF
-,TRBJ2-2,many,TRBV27,TGTGCCAGCAGTTTTTTTTCGGGCACCGGGGAGCTGTTTTTT,CASSFFSGTGELFF
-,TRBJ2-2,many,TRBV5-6,TGTGCCAGCAGTATGGCGGGGGCGCGTGCCGGGGAGCTGTTTTTT,CASSMAGARAGELFF
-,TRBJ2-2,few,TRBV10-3,TGTGCCATCGGAGCGGGGAACACCGGGGAGCTGTTTTTT,CAIGAGNTGELFF
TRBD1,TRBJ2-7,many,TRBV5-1,TGCGCCAGCAGCCTGGACAGGGCGTACGAGCAGTACTTC,CASSLDRAYEQYF
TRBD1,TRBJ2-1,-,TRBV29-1,TGCAGCGTTGAGGGACAGGGCTACAATGAGCAGTTCTTC,CSVEGQGYNEQFF
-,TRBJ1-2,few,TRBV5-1,TGCGCCAGCAGCTTGGCCAGGGATGGCTATGGCTACACCTTC,CASSLARDGYGYTF
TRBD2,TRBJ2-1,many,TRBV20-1,TGCAGTCTAGGACTAGCGGGGGCTAACTCCTACAATGAGCAGTTCTTC,CSLGLAGANSYNEQFF
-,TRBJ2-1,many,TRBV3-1,TGTGCCAGCAGCCATGGGTCGGGGTACAATGAGCAGTTCTTC,CASSHGSGYNEQFF
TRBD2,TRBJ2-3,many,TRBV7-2,TGTGCCAGCAGCCCATCGGGGGGGGTGGGTACGCAGTATTTT,CASSPSGGVGTQYF
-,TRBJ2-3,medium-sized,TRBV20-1,TGCAGTGCACAAGGACTATTAGTCGCTGGTACGCAGTATTTT,CSAQGLLVAGTQYF
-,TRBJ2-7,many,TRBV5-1,TGCGCCAGCAGCCGTCTCCAGAGCGGGCCATCCTACGAGCAGTACTTC,CASSRLQSGPSYEQYF
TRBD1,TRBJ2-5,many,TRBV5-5,TGTGCCAGCAGCTTGACAGGGGGCTATGGGGAGACCCAGTACTTC,CASSLTGGYGETQYF
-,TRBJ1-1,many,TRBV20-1,TGCAGTGCCACGAGGGGCAGGACCACTGAAGCTTTCTTT,CSATRGRTTEAFF